In this sample, the clone carrying this T cell receptor beta chain turned up many times. This entry is derived from a study of metastatic and nonmetastatic thyroid tumors. TCRdb redid the clone calls on the PCR reads using MiXCR. The data hold tens of thousands of clones, with 20% to 30% observed a single time. Before thyroid surgery, none of the patients had received any treatment. The CDR3 runs 16 residues. Germline assignment: CDR1 SEHNR and CDR2 FQNEAQ (reference sequence). V lost 5 bases, J lost 3 bases, and 16 bases lay in between. This sequence originates from a male donor with papillary thyroid cancer or a benign thyroid nodule (not recorded which). Some clones in this sample may be carry-over from other donors' samples. This chain connects TRBV7-9 to TRBJ2-2; D call uncertain. The sample taken for sequencing was tumor tissue. CDR3 in amino acids: CASSNAGSAYTGELFF. The DNA of the CDR3 is TGTGCCAGCAGCAACGCCGGGTCAGCCTACACCGGGGAGCTGTTTTTT.